The present entry profiles one T cell receptor beta chain with its context. This entry is derived from a study of technical replicates of blood from a few donors. Germline-derived CDR1 and CDR2 are MDHEN and SYDVKM. This CDR3 contains 13 residues. The V and J ends lost 5 bases and 5 bases respectively, with 12 bases between them. The protocol was immunoSEQ multiplex PCR, while the TCRdb copy is restricted to in-frame clones and leaves out a portion. The sample contains around 90,000 clones, around 94% of which appear only once. Sequenced sample: T cells isolated from PBMCs. The rearrangement links TRBV28 to TRBJ1-1, with a possible D match to TRBD1 (6 bases). The clonotype was recovered from a human donor in good health. In nucleotides, the CDR3 is TGTGCCAGCAGTGTCACAGGGAAAACTGAAGCTTTCTTT. It is translated as CASSVTGKTEAFF.